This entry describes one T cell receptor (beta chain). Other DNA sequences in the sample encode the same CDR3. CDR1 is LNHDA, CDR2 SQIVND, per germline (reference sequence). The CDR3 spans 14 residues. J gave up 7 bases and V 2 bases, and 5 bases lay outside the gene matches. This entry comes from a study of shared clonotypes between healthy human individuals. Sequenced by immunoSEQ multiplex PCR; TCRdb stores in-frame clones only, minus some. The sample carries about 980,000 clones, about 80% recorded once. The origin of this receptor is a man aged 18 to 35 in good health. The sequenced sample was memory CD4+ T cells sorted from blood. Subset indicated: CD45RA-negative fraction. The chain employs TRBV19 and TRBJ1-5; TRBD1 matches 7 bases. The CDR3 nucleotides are TGTGCCAGTAGTATATCAGGGGGGACACAGCCCCAGCATTTT. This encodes CASSISGGTQPQHF.